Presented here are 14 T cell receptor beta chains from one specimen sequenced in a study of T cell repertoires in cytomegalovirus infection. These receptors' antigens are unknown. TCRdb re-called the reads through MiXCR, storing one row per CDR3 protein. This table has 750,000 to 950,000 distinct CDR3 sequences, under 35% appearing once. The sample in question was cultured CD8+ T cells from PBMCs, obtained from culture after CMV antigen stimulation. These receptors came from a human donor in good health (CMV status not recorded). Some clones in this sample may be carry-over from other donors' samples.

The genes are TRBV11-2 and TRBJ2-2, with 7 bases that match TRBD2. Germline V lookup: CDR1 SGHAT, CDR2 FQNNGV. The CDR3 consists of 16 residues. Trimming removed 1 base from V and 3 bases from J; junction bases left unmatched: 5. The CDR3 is CASSLVGGYHTGELFF. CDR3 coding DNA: TGTGCCAGCAGCTTAGTCGGGGGGTACCACACCGGGGAGCTGTTTTTT. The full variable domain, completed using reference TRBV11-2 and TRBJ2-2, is EAGVAQSPRYKIIEKRQSVAFWCNPISGHATLYWYQQILGQGPKLLIQFQNNGVVDDSQLPKDRFSAERLKGVDSTLKIQPAKLEDSAVYLCASSLVGGYHTGELFFGEGSRLTVL.

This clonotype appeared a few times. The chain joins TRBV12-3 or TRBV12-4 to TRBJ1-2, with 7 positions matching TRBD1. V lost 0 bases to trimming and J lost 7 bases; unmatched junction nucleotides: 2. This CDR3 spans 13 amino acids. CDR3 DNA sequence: TGTGCCAGCAGTTTAGCGCAGGGGGTTGGCTACACCTTC. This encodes CASSLAQGVGYTF.

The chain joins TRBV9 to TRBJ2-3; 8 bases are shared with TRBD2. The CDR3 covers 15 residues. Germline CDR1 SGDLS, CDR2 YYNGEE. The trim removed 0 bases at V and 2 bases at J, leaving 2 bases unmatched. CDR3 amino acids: CASSVDGGATDTQYF. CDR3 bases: TGTGCCAGCAGCGTAGACGGGGGGGCCACAGATACGCAGTATTTT.

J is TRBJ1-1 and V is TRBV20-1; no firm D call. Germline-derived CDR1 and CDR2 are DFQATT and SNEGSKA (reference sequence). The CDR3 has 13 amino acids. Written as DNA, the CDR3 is TGCAGCGCTGTGAACGGAATGAACACTGAAGCTTTCTTT. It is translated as CSAVNGMNTEAFF.

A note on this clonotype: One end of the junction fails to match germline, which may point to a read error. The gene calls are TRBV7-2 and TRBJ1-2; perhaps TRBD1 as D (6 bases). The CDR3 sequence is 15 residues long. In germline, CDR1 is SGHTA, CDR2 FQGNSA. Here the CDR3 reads CASSLGPGANYDYTF. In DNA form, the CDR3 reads TGTGCCAGCAGCTTAGGCCCAGGGGCTAACTATGACTACACCTTC.

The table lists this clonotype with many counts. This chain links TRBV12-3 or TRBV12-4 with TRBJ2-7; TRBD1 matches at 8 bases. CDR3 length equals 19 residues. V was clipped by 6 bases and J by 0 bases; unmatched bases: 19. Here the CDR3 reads CASSPVSRGLKKGSYEQYV. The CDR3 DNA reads TGTGCCAGCAGCCCTGTGAGCAGGGGGCTCAAGAAAGGCTCCTACGAGCAGTACGTC.

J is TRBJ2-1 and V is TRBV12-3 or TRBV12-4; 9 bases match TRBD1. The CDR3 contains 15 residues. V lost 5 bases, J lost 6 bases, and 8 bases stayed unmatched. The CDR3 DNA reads TGTGCCAGCAGTAGGGACAGGGTGGCCATCAATGAGCAGTTCTTC. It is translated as CASSRDRVAINEQFF.

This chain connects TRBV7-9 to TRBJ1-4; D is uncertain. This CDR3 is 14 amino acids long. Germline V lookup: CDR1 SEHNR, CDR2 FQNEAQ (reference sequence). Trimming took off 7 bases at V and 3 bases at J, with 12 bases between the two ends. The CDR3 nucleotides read TGTGCCAGCACCTATACTATGGCTAATGAAAAACTGTTTTTT. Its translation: CASTYTMANEKLFF.

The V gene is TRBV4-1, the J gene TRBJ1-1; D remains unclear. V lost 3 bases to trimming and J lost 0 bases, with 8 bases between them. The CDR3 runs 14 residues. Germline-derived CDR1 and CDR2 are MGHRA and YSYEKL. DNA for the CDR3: TGCGCCAGCAGCCAGTCTTTGTTGAACACTGAAGCTTTCTTT. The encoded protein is CASSQSLLNTEAFF.

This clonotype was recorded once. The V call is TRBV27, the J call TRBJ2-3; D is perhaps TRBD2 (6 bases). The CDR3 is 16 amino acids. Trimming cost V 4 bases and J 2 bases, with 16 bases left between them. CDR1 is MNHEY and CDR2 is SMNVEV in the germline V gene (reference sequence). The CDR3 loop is CASSSGGDWDTDTQYF. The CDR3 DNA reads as TGTGCCAGCAGTTCCGGGGGAGACTGGGACACAGATACGCAGTATTTT.

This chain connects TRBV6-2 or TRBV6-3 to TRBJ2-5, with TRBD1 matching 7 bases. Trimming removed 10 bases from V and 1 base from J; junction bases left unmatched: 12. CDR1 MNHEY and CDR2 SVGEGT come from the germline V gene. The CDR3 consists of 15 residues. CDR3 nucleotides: TGTGCCACCGCGCAGACAGGGAAATTCCAAGAGACCCAGTACTTC. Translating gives CATAQTGKFQETQYF.

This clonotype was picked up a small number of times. The CDR3 DNA follows: TGTGCCAGCAGTGAATATGGGGTTGACACCGCCTACAATGAGCAGTTCTTC. It encodes CASSEYGVDTAYNEQFF. The rearrangement uses TRBV6-1 and TRBJ2-1; D gene uncertain. V was clipped by 2 bases and J by 2 bases, with 16 bases between them. Germline assignment: CDR1 MNHNS and CDR2 SASEGT. The CDR3 has 17 residues.

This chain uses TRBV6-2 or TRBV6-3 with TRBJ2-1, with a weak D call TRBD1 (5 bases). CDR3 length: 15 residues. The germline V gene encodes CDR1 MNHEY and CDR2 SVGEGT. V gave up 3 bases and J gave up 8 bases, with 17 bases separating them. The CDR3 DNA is TGTGCCAGCAGTTATGGGGCCCCAGGGCTCGATGAGCAGTTCTTC. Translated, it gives CASSYGAPGLDEQFF.

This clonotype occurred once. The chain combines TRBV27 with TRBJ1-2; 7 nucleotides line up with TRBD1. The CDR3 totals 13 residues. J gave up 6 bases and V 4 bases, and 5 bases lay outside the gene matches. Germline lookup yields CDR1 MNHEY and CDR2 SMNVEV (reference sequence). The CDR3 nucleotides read TGTGCCAGCAGTTCCTTACAGGGGAATGGCTACACCTTC. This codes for CASSSLQGNGYTF.